The sequence of this T cell receptor (beta chain) was determined in a study of identical twins. Findings and caveats of the study: Compared with models, monozygotic twins showed more out-of-frame TCR alpha sharing. Conclusions leaned on cross-sectional statistical analysis and did not track the same donors over time.

This clonotype was seen once. Its cognate antigen is unknown. The V gene's germline CDR1 is SGHKS and CDR2 YYEKEE (reference sequence). Between the trimmed V and J ends, which lost 4 bases and 3 bases, there was a span of 13 bases. The CDR3 is made up of 15 amino acids. Via MiXCR, TCRdb re-called the 5' RACE reads, giving one row per CDR3 protein. Altogether around 570,000 distinct CDR3 sequences are present, approximately 9.6% being singletons, with the ten largest covering 2.5% to 3.5%. The sample was also reused in another study, on yellow fever vaccine responses in identical twins. That work states: Twins' vaccine T cell response reportedly seemed partly convergent, partly personalized.

The V and J genes are TRBV5-5 and TRBJ2-2; either TRBD1 or TRBD2 may fit D (6 bases each). This sequence was found in a woman under 30 in good health. Sequencing was performed on PBMCs. CDR3 sequence: CASSPGGFYTGELFF. The CDR3 coding sequence is TGTGCCAGCAGCCCCGGGGGCTTCTACACCGGGGAGCTGTTTTTT.